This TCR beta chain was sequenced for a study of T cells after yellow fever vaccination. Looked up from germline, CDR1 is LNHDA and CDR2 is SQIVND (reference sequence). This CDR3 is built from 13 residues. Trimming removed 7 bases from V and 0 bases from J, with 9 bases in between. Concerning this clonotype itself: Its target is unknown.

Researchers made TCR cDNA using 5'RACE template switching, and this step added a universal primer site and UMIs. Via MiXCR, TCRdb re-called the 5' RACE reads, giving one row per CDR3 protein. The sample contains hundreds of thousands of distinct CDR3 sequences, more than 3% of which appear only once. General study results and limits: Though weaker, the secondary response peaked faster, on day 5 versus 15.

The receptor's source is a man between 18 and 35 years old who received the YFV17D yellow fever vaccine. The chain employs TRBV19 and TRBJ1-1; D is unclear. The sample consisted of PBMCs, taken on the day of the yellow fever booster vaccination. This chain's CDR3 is CASIGYMNTEAFF. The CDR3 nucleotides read TGTGCCAGTATAGGGTACATGAACACTGAAGCTTTCTTT.